A single sample is the source of the 32 T cell receptor beta chains below, sequenced in a study of control samples from healthy donors and cancer patients. Libraries were prepared by immunoSEQ multiplex PCR; TCRdb keeps only in-frame clonotypes and omits some of them. The repertoire holds over 150,000 clones, 96% seen once, with about 0.94% in the top ten. The source material was blood. These receptors originate from a woman between 25 and 40 years old in good health.

This clone showed up just once. The V gene is TRBV3-1 (or the pseudogene TRBV3-2), the J gene TRBJ1-6; D perhaps matches TRBD1 (5 bases). The CDR3 loop spans 15 amino acids. V shed 5 bases and J shed 8 bases, with 16 bases lying between them. Germline CDR1 LGHDT, CDR2 YNNKEL (reference sequence). CDR3 protein: CASSGDGGFDSPLHF. DNA for the CDR3: TGTGCCAGCAGCGGGGACGGCGGGTTCGATTCACCCCTCCACTTT.

This chain connects TRBV5-6 to TRBJ1-1, with TRBD1 as a possible D gene (6 bases). This CDR3 has 15 residues. Germline CDR1 is SGHDT and CDR2 is YYEEEE. Trimming took 3 bases from V and 0 from J, leaving 12 bases between them. The chain's CDR3 is CASSWGGTMNTEAFF. CDR3 DNA sequence: TGTGCCAGCAGCTGGGGGGGCACAATGAACACTGAAGCTTTCTTT.

The J gene is TRBJ2-3, the V gene TRBV7-3, with 8 positions matching TRBD2. The J segment lost 0 bases and the V segment lost 3 bases, leaving 5 bases of the junction unmatched. CDR3 size: 16 residues. CDR1 SGHTA and CDR2 FQGTGA come from the germline V gene. The DNA for the CDR3 is TGTGCCAGCAGCTTCCATAGCGGGGCAAGCACAGATACGCAGTATTTT. Protein product: CASSFHSGASTDTQYF.

V gene TRBV6-5 combines with J gene TRBJ2-7, with 7 bases matching TRBD1. Per germline, CDR1 MNHEY and CDR2 SVGAGI. The CDR3 covers 16 residues. Unmatched junction bases numbered 12, after V lost 2 bases and J lost 5 bases. CDR3 in amino acids: CASSYKGQAPLDEQYF. Written as DNA, the CDR3 is TGTGCCAGCAGTTACAAAGGACAGGCCCCCCTTGACGAGCAGTACTTC.

This clone occurred once. The gene calls are TRBV2 and TRBJ2-5, with 13 bases identical to TRBD2. Germline assignment: CDR1 SNHLY and CDR2 FYNNEI. J gave up 5 bases and V 10 bases, and 10 bases lay outside the gene matches. The CDR3 is 15 amino acids. As DNA, the CDR3 is TGTGCCATCGAGAGGACTAGCGGGGGAGAGGAGACCCAGTACTTC. This gives the protein CAIERTSGGEETQYF.

The J gene is TRBJ2-2, the V gene TRBV19; D possibly uses TRBD1 or TRBD2 (6 bases each). CDR3 size: 15 residues. Germline assignment: CDR1 LNHDA and CDR2 SQIVND (reference sequence). V was trimmed by 2 bases and J by 5 bases, leaving 12 bases between them. The CDR3 loop is CASSIRTGRTGELFF. The CDR3 coding sequence is TGTGCCAGTAGTATACGAACAGGGAGGACCGGGGAGCTGTTTTTT.

This chain uses TRBV13 with TRBJ2-1, with 8 bases that match TRBD2. The V and J ends lost 5 bases and 1 base, in that order; junction bases with no gene match: 7. The germline V gene has CDR1 PRHDT and CDR2 FYEKMQ (reference sequence). The CDR3 length is 16 residues. CDR3 bases: TGTGCCAGCAGCGCCCTAACTAGCGGATCCTACAATGAGCAGTTCTTC. It translates to CASSALTSGSYNEQFF.

The chain carries TRBV11-2 and TRBJ1-3; D unclear. V lost 0 bases to trimming and J lost 6 bases, with 6 bases between them. This CDR3 has 13 amino acids. Germline loops: CDR1 SGHAT, CDR2 FQNNGV. DNA for the CDR3: TGTGCCAGCAGCTTAGATAGGCAAAACACCATATATTTT. Amino acid sequence: CASSLDRQNTIYF. Together with reference TRBV11-2 and TRBJ1-3, the CDR3 gives the full variable domain: EAGVAQSPRYKIIEKRQSVAFWCNPISGHATLYWYQQILGQGPKLLIQFQNNGVVDDSQLPKDRFSAERLKGVDSTLKIQPAKLEDSAVYLCASSLDRQNTIYFGEGSWLTVV.

The CDR3 bases are TGTGCCAGCAGTTACTCGGCCGGGACCGGGGGTTCACCCCTCCACTTT. It translates to CASSYSAGTGGSPLHF. This chain links TRBV6-2 or TRBV6-3 with TRBJ1-6; a possible D gene is TRBD1 (5 bases). V was shortened by 0 bases and J by 9 bases, with 15 bases between the two germline ends. Germline V gives CDR1 MNHEY, CDR2 SVGEGT. The CDR3 runs to 16 residues.

The V gene is TRBV5-1, the J gene TRBJ2-2; TRBD2 matches at 13 bases. V lost 3 bases and J lost 4; bases outside the gene matches: 9. The CDR3 runs to 18 residues. CDR1 and CDR2 (germline): SGHRS, YFSETQ. The CDR3 loop is CASSSSGLAGVFTGELFF. The DNA of the CDR3 is TGCGCCAGCAGCTCCTCCGGACTAGCGGGAGTTTTCACCGGGGAGCTGTTTTTT. Full variable domain (rest looked up from reference TRBV5-1 and TRBJ2-2): KAGVTQTPRYLIKTRGQQVTLSCSPISGHRSVSWYQQTPGQGLQFLFEYFSETQRNKGNFPGRFSGRQFSNSRSEMNVSTLELGDSALYLCASSSSGLAGVFTGELFFGEGSRLTVL.

The chain couples TRBV2 to TRBJ2-7; D gene unclear. V lost 3 bases and J 1 base, leaving 13 bases between the germline ends. CDR3 size: 15 residues. Germline V lookup: CDR1 SNHLY, CDR2 FYNNEI. CDR3 in DNA: TGTGCCAGCAGTGACGTTGACATTCTGTCCTACGAGCAGTACTTC. Protein product: CASSDVDILSYEQYF.

This chain joins TRBV2 and TRBJ2-3; 8 nucleotides agree with TRBD2. J gave up 4 bases and V 3 bases, and 12 bases lay outside the gene matches. The CDR3 extends over 17 amino acids. Germline CDR1 is SNHLY and CDR2 is FYNNEI. The CDR3 protein is CASSDQAGVSPADTQYF. The CDR3 DNA reads TGTGCCAGCAGTGACCAAGCGGGAGTCTCTCCGGCAGATACGCAGTATTTT.

The chain employs TRBV12-3 or TRBV12-4 and TRBJ1-5; possible D gene TRBD1, 5 bases. CDR3 length: 13 residues. The V end was cut by 3 bases, the J end by 10 bases, with 13 bases between. CDR3 coding DNA: TGTGCCAGCAGTTTGACGGGGCTTTTCCCCCAGCATTTT. Its translation: CASSLTGLFPQHF.

This CDR3 is CASSSGGGTDTQYF. As DNA, the CDR3 is TGTGCCAGTAGTAGCGGGGGCGGGACAGATACGCAGTATTTT. V is TRBV19 and J is TRBJ2-3; tentatively, D is TRBD2 (7 bases). Germline V CDR1 and CDR2: LNHDA, SQIVND (reference sequence). Trimming removed 4 bases from V and 3 bases from J, with 11 bases in between. This CDR3 has 14 residues.

This chain uses TRBV19 with TRBJ1-2, with D possibly matching TRBD1 (6 bases). V was cut by 5 bases and J by 4 bases, with 14 bases left in between. The CDR3 is 14 residues long. Germline values: CDR1 LNHDA, CDR2 SQIVND (reference sequence). CDR3: CASSYSGAVYGYTF. CDR3 DNA: TGTGCCAGTAGTTACTCGGGGGCTGTCTATGGCTACACCTTC.

This clone was counted a single time. This sequence joins TRBV3-1 (or the pseudogene TRBV3-2) and TRBJ2-7; D is perhaps TRBD1 (5 bases). This CDR3 contains 12 residues. V was pared by 8 bases and J by 0 bases, with 8 bases between. Germline V gene data show CDR1 as LGHDT and CDR2 as YNNKEL (reference sequence). CDR3 loop: CASGASSYEQYF. CDR3 nucleotides: TGTGCCAGCGGGGCTAGCTCCTACGAGCAGTACTTC.

The chain has TRBV28 and TRBJ1-4, with D hard to call. The CDR3 has 14 amino acids. The V gene lost 6 bases and the J gene lost 3 bases, with 11 bases spanning the gap. Germline V CDR1 and CDR2: MDHEN, SYDVKM. CDR3 amino acids: CASRGPGSNEKLFF. The CDR3 DNA reads as TGTGCCAGCAGGGGTCCGGGATCTAATGAAAAACTGTTTTTT.

This clone was seen just once. CDR3 DNA: TGTGCCAGCAGTGACGGGACAGGACTTAATGAAAAACTGTTTTTT. Protein sequence: CASSDGTGLNEKLFF. V gene TRBV6-1 combines with J gene TRBJ1-4; TRBD1 matches at 8 bases. CDR3 length: 15 amino acids. Germline V gene lookup returns CDR1 MNHNS and CDR2 SASEGT. Losses at the gene ends were 3 bases for V and 4 bases for J; bases not matched to a gene: 4.

V gene TRBV5-1 combines with J gene TRBJ1-1; D is unresolved. V was trimmed by 4 bases and J by 0 bases, leaving 7 bases between them. Germline V gene lookup returns CDR1 SGHRS and CDR2 YFSETQ. The CDR3 contains 13 residues. The CDR3 DNA follows: TGCGCCAGCAGCAAACAGATGAACACTGAAGCTTTCTTT. It specifies CASSKQMNTEAFF. Together with reference TRBV5-1 and TRBJ1-1, the CDR3 gives the full variable domain: KAGVTQTPRYLIKTRGQQVTLSCSPISGHRSVSWYQQTPGQGLQFLFEYFSETQRNKGNFPGRFSGRQFSNSRSEMNVSTLELGDSALYLCASSKQMNTEAFFGQGTRLTVV.

The V and J genes are TRBV28 and TRBJ2-5; D unresolved. From germline, CDR1 is MDHEN and CDR2 SYDVKM. The length of the CDR3 is 14 residues. Between the trimmed V and J ends, which lost 6 bases and 5 bases, there was a span of 16 bases. CDR3 nucleotide sequence: TGTGCCAGCAGCCCAGGTCAGGTGGGGGAGACCCAGTACTTC. Protein sequence: CASSPGQVGETQYF.

CDR3 region: CASSFSGGAGEQYF. CDR3 in DNA: TGTGCCAGCAGCTTCAGCGGGGGGGCAGGTGAGCAGTACTTC. The chain couples TRBV9 to TRBJ2-7; 10 positions match TRBD2. The CDR3 is 14 residues long. Germline-derived CDR1 and CDR2 are SGDLS and YYNGEE. With 4 bases clipped from V and 7 bases from J, the junction kept 8 bases outside the gene matches.

The V and J genes are TRBV3-1 (or the pseudogene TRBV3-2) and TRBJ2-5; D call uncertain. The V gene lost 4 bases and the J gene lost 0 bases, with 15 bases spanning the gap. CDR3 length: 16 amino acids. CDR1 and CDR2 (germline): LGHDT, YNNKEL (reference sequence). CDR3 loop: CASSPTWSWYQETQYF. CDR3 DNA sequence: TGTGCCAGCAGCCCTACCTGGAGTTGGTACCAAGAGACCCAGTACTTC.

The chain joins TRBV2 to TRBJ1-3; a possible D gene is TRBD1 (5 bases). Germline CDR1 is SNHLY and CDR2 is FYNNEI. This CDR3 spans 13 amino acids. Trimming took 7 bases from V and 8 from J, leaving 15 bases between them. CDR3 residues: CASMGPTADTIYF. CDR3 bases: TGTGCCAGCATGGGACCTACGGCGGACACCATATATTTT.

V usage is TRBV18 and J usage is TRBJ2-2; maybe TRBD1 (7 bases). This CDR3 spans 14 amino acids. Germline CDR1 and CDR2: KGHSH and LQKENI. Deletions cut 5 bases from V and 4 bases from J, with 11 bases between. This CDR3 is CASSAQGGTGELFF. The CDR3, as DNA: TGTGCCAGCTCAGCCCAGGGGGGCACCGGGGAGCTGTTTTTT. Full variable domain (remainder filled in from reference TRBV18 and TRBJ2-2): NAGVMQNPRHLVRRRGQEARLRCSPMKGHSHVYWYRQLPEEGLKFMVYLQKENIIDESGMPKERFSAEFPKEGPSILRIQQVVRGDSAAYFCASSAQGGTGELFFGEGSRLTVL.

The chain uses TRBV5-6 and TRBJ2-1; maybe TRBD2 (5 bases). The V gene's germline CDR1 is SGHDT and CDR2 YYEEEE. Deletions cut 1 base from V and 0 bases from J, with 11 bases between. This CDR3 is built from 16 residues. CDR3 sequence reads: CASSLIGRISYNEQFF. The CDR3 bases are TGTGCCAGCAGCTTGATTGGGAGAATCTCCTACAATGAGCAGTTCTTC.

The V and J genes are TRBV19 and TRBJ2-1; D unresolved. Trimming took 3 bases from V and 6 from J, leaving 12 bases between them. Per the germline V gene, CDR1 is LNHDA and CDR2 is SQIVND (reference sequence). There are 14 residues in the CDR3. CDR3 region: CASSMVLISNEQFF. CDR3 DNA sequence: TGTGCCAGTAGTATGGTACTGATATCCAATGAGCAGTTCTTC.

The rearrangement uses TRBV28 and TRBJ2-7, with D possibly matching TRBD1 (6 bases). The CDR3 is 12 amino acids. V shed 4 bases and J shed 4 bases, with 8 bases lying between them. CDR1 MDHEN and CDR2 SYDVKM come from the germline V gene. Here the CDR3 DNA reads TGTGCCAGCAGTTGGGGGCGGTACGAGCAGTACTTC. It yields the protein CASSWGRYEQYF.

The V call is TRBV6-6, the J call TRBJ1-3; D unclear. The CDR3 runs to 15 residues. Per the germline V gene, CDR1 is MNHNY and CDR2 is SVGAGI (reference sequence). Trimming pared 2 bases from V and 0 bases from J, leaving 8 bases between. The CDR3 spells CASSYAPDSGNTIYF. The DNA for the CDR3 is TGTGCCAGCAGTTACGCCCCAGACTCTGGAAACACCATATATTTT.

The chain has TRBV5-1 and TRBJ1-5; tentative D call: TRBD1 (5 bases). CDR3 size: 16 residues. The germline CDR1 and CDR2 sequences are SGHRS and YFSETQ. V was cut by 4 bases and J by 4 bases, with 18 bases left in between. DNA of the CDR3: TGCGCCAGCAGCCCGGGGACCCTAGGGCCTAATCAGCCCCAGCATTTT. This gives the protein CASSPGTLGPNQPQHF.

This sequence joins TRBV18 and TRBJ1-3; D may be TRBD1 (6 bases). Trimming removed 3 bases from V and 9 bases from J, with 18 bases in between. Germline CDR1 reads KGHSH; CDR2 reads LQKENI. This CDR3 is built from 15 residues. The CDR3 sequence is CASSPLPGASTTIYF. The CDR3, as DNA: TGTGCCAGCTCACCGTTACCGGGGGCCTCCACCACCATATATTTT.

This clone was picked up a small number of times. V usage is TRBV5-1 and J usage is TRBJ1-2; 10 bases fit TRBD1. Germline CDR1 reads SGHRS; CDR2 reads YFSETQ. This CDR3 is 16 amino acids long. The J segment lost 4 bases and the V segment lost 4 bases, leaving 10 bases of the junction unmatched. Here the CDR3 DNA reads TGCGCCAGCAGCCGACAGGGGGCGGCTGTTGGCTATGGCTACACCTTC. Translated: CASSRQGAAVGYGYTF.

This clone was observed a single time. The chain combines TRBV5-1 with TRBJ2-1; TRBD2 matches at 13 bases. The germline CDR1 and CDR2 sequences are SGHRS and YFSETQ. The CDR3 extends over 16 amino acids. The ends lost 2 bases at V and 2 bases at J; junction bases unmatched: 1. The CDR3 loop reads CASSLTSGGAYNEQFF. For the CDR3, the DNA is TGCGCCAGCAGCTTAACTAGCGGGGGGGCCTACAATGAGCAGTTCTTC.